The clone carrying this TCR beta chain was counted once. These data belong to a study of Tregs in tolerant kidney transplant recipients. At the level of the study: Related graft donors supplied nonmyeloablative bone marrow transplants, and mixed chimerism was transient.

Here immunoSEQ multiplex PCR was the method, and the copy in TCRdb shows in-frame clones only, minus some. Here the sample spans 50,000 to 75,000 clones, less than 98% being singletons. CD4+CD25+CD127- Tregs, CD4+CD25- non-Tregs, CD4 and CD8 cells were sorted. Before regulatory T cell sorting, thawed PBMCs rested overnight at 37°C in 200 IU/ml IL-2. Germline V CDR1 and CDR2: SGDLS, YYNGEE. The V end lost 2 bases, the J end lost 4 bases, and 10 bases lay between the germline ends. The CDR3 is made up of 14 amino acids. The source is a human donor who received a combined kidney and bone marrow transplant. Source: Tregs from blood, taken before the transplant. The chain combines TRBV9 with TRBJ2-1; weak D call: TRBD2 (6 bases). Here the CDR3 reads CASSVGTHYNEQFF. The CDR3 DNA follows: TGTGCCAGCAGCGTCGGGACTCATTACAATGAGCAGTTCTTC.